This is a list of T cell receptor beta chains from one sample in a study of shared clonotypes between healthy human individuals. TCRdb's table, derived via immunoSEQ multiplex PCR, lists solely in-frame clones and lacks some. The sample records around 600,000 clones, 95% being singletons. Sequencing was carried out using naive CD8+ T cells sorted from blood. These receptors all stem from a woman aged 25-40 years in good health. Each CDR3 is given with its conserved first and last residue. D genes are given only for firm matches. Rows may omit the clone size; those that give it use once, few, many or a size class.

v_gene	d_gene	abundance	j_gene	CDR3aa	CDR3nt
TRBV2	-	-	TRBJ2-7	CASPGGPHEQYF	TGTGCCAGCCCCGGGGGGCCCCACGAGCAGTACTTC
TRBV14	-	-	TRBJ2-1	CASSQESLAPYNEQFF	TGTGCCAGCAGCCAAGAAAGTTTAGCGCCCTACAATGAGCAGTTCTTC
TRBV28	-	-	TRBJ1-2	CASSPRPHYGYTF	TGTGCCAGCAGCCCAAGGCCACACTATGGCTACACCTTC
TRBV6-1	TRBD1	once	TRBJ1-1	CASSEPAGGAIAEAFF	TGTGCCAGCAGTGAACCAGCAGGGGGGGCGATCGCTGAAGCTTTCTTT
TRBV7-2	-	-	TRBJ1-1	CASSLQGLGTEAFF	TGTGCCAGCAGCTTACAGGGGCTCGGCACTGAAGCTTTCTTT
TRBV7-9	-	-	TRBJ1-1	CASSAQEGWEGSTEAFF	TGTGCCAGCAGCGCCCAAGAGGGCTGGGAAGGTAGCACTGAAGCTTTCTTT
TRBV13	-	-	TRBJ2-7	CASSLGGNYYEQYF	TGTGCCAGCAGCTTAGGTGGGAATTACTACGAGCAGTACTTC
TRBV6-1	-	-	TRBJ2-7	CASSEARNNYEQYF	TGTGCCAGCAGTGAAGCGCGAAACAACTACGAGCAGTACTTC
TRBV4-2	TRBD1	-	TRBJ1-2	CASSQEGGQGAYGYTF	TGTGCCAGCAGCCAAGAAGGTGGACAGGGGGCTTATGGCTACACCTTC
TRBV6-5	-	-	TRBJ2-1	CASSYSRNEQFF	TGTGCCAGCAGTTACTCCCGCAATGAGCAGTTCTTC
TRBV10-2	-	-	TRBJ1-5	CASTDGDQPQHF	TGCGCCAGCACCGACGGGGATCAGCCCCAGCATTTT
TRBV19	-	-	TRBJ1-1	CASSWGGVYTEAFF	TGTGCCAGTAGTTGGGGGGGCGTTTACACTGAAGCTTTCTTT
TRBV4-1	TRBD1	few	TRBJ1-5	CASSQPGTGASQPQHF	TGCGCCAGCAGCCAACCCGGGACAGGTGCCTCTCAGCCCCAGCATTTT
TRBV28	-	-	TRBJ2-6	CATATPGANVLTF	TGTGCCACCGCGACACCTGGGGCCAACGTCCTGACTTTC
TRBV9	-	-	TRBJ2-2	CASISDTGELFF	TGTGCCAGCATTAGCGACACCGGGGAGCTGTTTTTT
TRBV27	-	few	TRBJ1-4	CASSLLPGRTNEKLFF	TGTGCCAGCAGTTTATTACCAGGGCGAACTAATGAAAAACTGTTTTTT
TRBV4-1	-	-	TRBJ1-1	CASSARDTEAFF	TGCGCCAGCAGCGCGCGGGACACTGAAGCTTTCTTT
TRBV7-8	TRBD1	-	TRBJ2-7	CASRPRSGTGSYEQYF	TGTGCCAGCAGACCACGGTCGGGGACAGGGAGTTACGAGCAGTACTTC
TRBV6-5	TRBD1	once	TRBJ1-1	CASSIQGYTEAFF	TGTGCCAGCAGTATACAGGGGTACACTGAAGCTTTCTTT
TRBV6-5	-	few	TRBJ1-3	CASRIGNTIYF	TGTGCCAGCCGTATCGGAAACACCATATATTTT
TRBV19	TRBD1	-	TRBJ1-2	CASLPTQTGRYGYTF	TGTGCCAGCCTTCCGACCCAGACAGGGCGCTATGGCTACACCTTC
TRBV4-1	TRBD2	-	TRBJ2-7	CASSAVGLAASYEQYF	TGCGCCAGCAGCGCTGTCGGACTAGCAGCTTCCTACGAGCAGTACTTC
TRBV5-4	TRBD2	-	TRBJ2-7	CASSSDRLARTYEQYF	TGTGCCAGCAGCTCGGACAGACTAGCGAGAACCTACGAGCAGTACTTC
TRBV7-8	TRBD1	-	TRBJ1-5	CASSLGQVRRTGIQPQHF	TGTGCCAGCAGCTTAGGGCAGGTGCGGAGGACAGGGATTCAGCCCCAGCATTTT
TRBV28	-	-	TRBJ2-7	CATNTARRGWGVHEQYF	TGTGCCACCAACACCGCCCGCAGGGGGTGGGGGGTCCACGAGCAGTACTTC
TRBV15	-	-	TRBJ2-3	CATSRAGTPTDTQYF	TGTGCCACCAGCAGAGCAGGGACTCCCACAGATACGCAGTATTTT
TRBV28	-	-	TRBJ2-7	CASSFTGSSYEQYF	TGTGCCAGCAGTTTTACAGGGAGCTCCTACGAGCAGTACTTC
TRBV28	-	-	TRBJ1-2	CASSWGNYGYTF	TGTGCCAGCAGTTGGGGAAACTATGGCTACACCTTC
TRBV28	-	-	TRBJ2-2	CASSLPNTGELFF	TGTGCCAGCAGTTTGCCAAACACCGGGGAGCTGTTTTTT
TRBV4-1	-	-	TRBJ2-7	CASSQAAGPHEQYF	TGCGCCAGCAGCCAAGCTGCGGGTCCCCACGAGCAGTACTTC
TRBV10-1	TRBD1	few	TRBJ2-7	CASSLDRDYEQYF	TGCGCCAGCAGTTTGGACAGGGACTACGAGCAGTACTTC
TRBV18	TRBD1	-	TRBJ1-1	CASSPTGTGEGGTEAFF	TGTGCCAGCTCACCCACCGGGACAGGGGAGGGTGGCACTGAAGCTTTCTTT
TRBV25-1	-	-	TRBJ2-7	CASSDYYEQYF	TGTGCCAGCAGTGATTACTACGAGCAGTACTTC
TRBV5-6	-	-	TRBJ2-7	CASSKSGRNYEQYF	TGTGCCAGCAGCAAATCGGGACGGAACTACGAGCAGTACTTC
TRBV5-8	-	-	TRBJ2-2	CASSLDSNTGELFF	TGTGCCAGCAGCTTGGACTCAAACACCGGGGAGCTGTTTTTT
TRBV9	TRBD2	-	TRBJ2-5	CASSVLAGQETQYF	TGTGCCAGCAGCGTACTAGCGGGGCAAGAGACCCAGTACTTC
TRBV9	-	-	TRBJ2-3	CASSVYGLILPDTDTQYF	TGTGCCAGCAGCGTTTATGGACTAATCCTCCCTGACACAGATACGCAGTATTTT
TRBV4-1	TRBD2	-	TRBJ2-7	CASSHPGLAGGRLEQYF	TGCGCCAGCAGCCATCCGGGACTAGCGGGAGGGCGTCTAGAGCAGTACTTC
TRBV28	-	-	TRBJ2-1	CASSFSRVSYNEQFF	TGTGCCAGCAGTTTTAGCCGAGTATCCTACAATGAGCAGTTCTTC
TRBV5-8	-	many	TRBJ1-1	CASSPTSRTGYTEAFF	TGTGCCAGCAGCCCAACCAGCAGGACGGGTTACACTGAAGCTTTCTTT
TRBV7-2	TRBD2	-	TRBJ2-3	CASSSRLAGEADTQYF	TGTGCCAGCAGCTCGCGACTAGCGGGAGAGGCAGATACGCAGTATTTT
TRBV7-3	TRBD2	once	TRBJ2-7	CASSLRVQRGDYEQYF	TGTGCCAGCAGCCTTAGGGTACAGCGGGGGGACTACGAGCAGTACTTC
TRBV10-3	-	-	TRBJ2-5	CAISGGDRAVHETQYF	TGTGCCATCTCCGGGGGGGACAGGGCCGTCCATGAGACCCAGTACTTC
TRBV14	-	-	TRBJ1-1	CASSLQGRTEAFF	TGTGCCAGCAGCCTCCAGGGGAGGACTGAAGCTTTCTTT
TRBV19	-	-	TRBJ2-5	CASSSRDSNQETQYF	TGTGCCAGTAGTTCTCGTGACAGTAACCAAGAGACCCAGTACTTC
TRBV28	-	-	TRBJ2-5	CASSLGAPGIQETQYF	TGTGCCAGCAGTTTAGGGGCCCCGGGAATACAAGAGACCCAGTACTTC
TRBV6-5	TRBD2	-	TRBJ2-3	CASSELAGAEDTQYF	TGTGCCAGCAGCGAACTAGCGGGAGCTGAAGATACGCAGTATTTT
TRBV5-1	-	-	TRBJ2-7	CASSSGLISSYEQYF	TGCGCCAGCAGTTCGGGACTCATTAGCTCCTACGAGCAGTACTTC
TRBV28	-	-	TRBJ2-2	CASSFLGTRAGELFF	TGTGCCAGCAGTTTTCTCGGGACAAGGGCCGGGGAGCTGTTTTTT
TRBV11-2	TRBD2	-	TRBJ2-4	CASSPGLAGSLAKNIQYF	TGTGCCAGCAGCCCAGGACTAGCGGGTTCACTAGCCAAAAACATTCAGTACTTC
TRBV18	-	once	TRBJ1-3	CASSRGDSGNTIYF	TGTGCCAGCTCACGAGGAGACTCTGGAAACACCATATATTTT
TRBV9	-	-	TRBJ2-1	CASSAEEVGQFF	TGTGCCAGCAGCGCGGAGGAGGTTGGGCAGTTCTTC
TRBV4-1	TRBD1	once	TRBJ2-7	CASSQFPDGQGAYEQYF	TGCGCCAGCAGCCAATTCCCAGACGGACAGGGGGCCTACGAGCAGTACTTC
TRBV13	-	-	TRBJ2-7	CASSPGVGGEQYF	TGTGCCAGCAGCCCAGGTGTGGGGGGCGAGCAGTACTTC
TRBV19	-	once	TRBJ1-4	CASSIEAGESEKLFF	TGTGCCAGTAGTATCGAGGCAGGGGAGTCGGAAAAACTGTTTTTT
TRBV5-6	TRBD2	-	TRBJ2-5	CASSFSLAGMYQETQYF	TGTGCCAGCAGCTTTTCCTTAGCGGGCATGTACCAAGAGACCCAGTACTTC
TRBV7-6	TRBD2	-	TRBJ2-7	CASSRTSGSRNEQYF	TGTGCCAGCAGCAGGACTAGCGGGAGCAGGAACGAGCAGTACTTC
TRBV7-2	TRBD1	-	TRBJ2-7	CASSLNLGTGYEQYF	TGTGCCAGCAGCTTAAATCTTGGGACAGGGTACGAGCAGTACTTC
TRBV11-3	-	-	TRBJ2-3	CASSLELPGTDADTQYF	TGTGCCAGCAGCTTAGAACTTCCGGGAACGGATGCCGATACGCAGTATTTT